This section outlines one TCR beta chain sequence together with its context. The sample is drawn from a study of patients and donors after allogeneic stem cell transplantation. MiXCR was run by TCRdb on the RT-PCR reads, yielding one entry per CDR3 protein. The data contain about 960,000 distinct CDR3 sequences, around 17% of them singletons. V lost 6 bases and J lost 5, with 10 bases in between. CDR1 SEHNR and CDR2 FQNEAQ come from the germline V gene (reference sequence). The CDR3 has 12 residues. This clonotype originated in a human donor who was either an allogeneic HSCT recipient or a stem cell or donor lymphocyte infusion donor (not recorded which). It is not recorded whose cells these are; they may come from a transplant donor. The chain combines TRBV7-9 with TRBJ2-5; D gene unclear. Sequencing was performed on blood, either unsorted or a sorted T cell fraction (not recorded which). The CDR3 bases are TGTGCCAGCAGACCGAACGGGGAGACCCAGTACTTC. It is translated as CASRPNGETQYF.